This T cell receptor beta chain emerged from a study of shared clonotypes between healthy human individuals. Across the whole study: Each donor contributed plates that comprised three CD4 naive, three CD4 memory, two CD8 naive and one CD8 memory. Findings and caveats of the study: The diversity represented, both genetic and in exposure history, was limited by few donors. The authors expected sequencing depth to affect clonotype sharing among donors.

Comments on this clone: As yet, its antigen is unknown.

Germline V CDR1 and CDR2: SGHRS, YFSETQ. The CDR3 covers 16 residues. Trimming pared 4 bases from V and 4 bases from J, leaving 18 bases between. This table comes from immunoSEQ multiplex PCR, and its TCRdb copy is limited to in-frame clones, with some not included. The table has approximately 1.1 million clones, roughly 74% seen once. It was into CD45RA+ naive and CD45RA-negative memory subsets that the CD4+ cells were split. The chain has TRBV5-1 and TRBJ2-1; D remains unclear. The origin of this receptor is a man between 18 and 29 years old in good health. Some clones in this sample may be carry-over from other donors' samples. The sample taken for sequencing was memory CD4+ T cells from PBMCs. Subset given: CD45RA-negative fraction. This chain's CDR3 is CASSPTPGQPYNEQFF. The DNA for the CDR3 is TGCGCCAGCAGCCCAACGCCCGGGCAGCCTTACAATGAGCAGTTCTTC.